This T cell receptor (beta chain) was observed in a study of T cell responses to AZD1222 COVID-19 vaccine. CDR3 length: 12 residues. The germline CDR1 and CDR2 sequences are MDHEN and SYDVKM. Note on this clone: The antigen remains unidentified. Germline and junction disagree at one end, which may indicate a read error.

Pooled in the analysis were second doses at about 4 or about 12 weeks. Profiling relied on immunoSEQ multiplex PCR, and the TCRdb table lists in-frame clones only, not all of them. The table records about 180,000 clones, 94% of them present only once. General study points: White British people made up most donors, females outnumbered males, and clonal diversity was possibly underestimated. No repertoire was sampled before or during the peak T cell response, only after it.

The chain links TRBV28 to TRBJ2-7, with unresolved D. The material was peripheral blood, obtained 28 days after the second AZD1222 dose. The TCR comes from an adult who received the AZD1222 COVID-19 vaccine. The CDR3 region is CASSRINRQLTF. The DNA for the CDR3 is TGTGCCAGCAGTCGTATCAACCGGCAACTAACCTTC.